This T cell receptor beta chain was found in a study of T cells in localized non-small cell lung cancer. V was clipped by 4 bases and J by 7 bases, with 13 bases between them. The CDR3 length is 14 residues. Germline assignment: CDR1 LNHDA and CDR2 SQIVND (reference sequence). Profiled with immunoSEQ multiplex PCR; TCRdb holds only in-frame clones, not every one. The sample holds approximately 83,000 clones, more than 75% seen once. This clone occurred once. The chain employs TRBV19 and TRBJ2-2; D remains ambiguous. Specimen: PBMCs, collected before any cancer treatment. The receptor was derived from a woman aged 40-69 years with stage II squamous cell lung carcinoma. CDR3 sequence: CASSTRVPGGELFF. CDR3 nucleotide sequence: TGTGCCAGTAGTACCCGGGTCCCGGGCGGGGAGCTGTTTTTT.